A selection of T cell receptor beta chains follows, all from one sample in a study of technical replicates of blood from several donors. Profiled with immunoSEQ multiplex PCR; TCRdb holds only in-frame clones, not every one. The data contain approximately 81,000 clones, 95% of them singletons. The specimen sequenced was T cells isolated from PBMCs. The origin of the receptors is a human donor in good health. Both conserved end residues are part of each CDR3. D genes are given only for firm matches. Clone size is not always given. Where it is, it says once, few, many or a class for expanded clones.

D	J	size	V	length	CDR3	DNA
TRBD1	TRBJ1-4	-	TRBV15	14	CATSSERTGFKLFF	TGTGCCACCAGCAGTGAAAGGACAGGGTTCAAACTGTTTTTT
TRBD1	TRBJ1-1	-	TRBV18	13	CASSRSGQYEAFF	TGTGCCAGCTCTCGATCGGGACAGTATGAAGCTTTCTTT
TRBD1	TRBJ1-2	-	TRBV10-2	16	CASTNPGTESNYGYTF	TGCGCCAGCACCAACCCTGGGACAGAATCTAACTATGGCTACACCTTC
-	TRBJ2-7	-	TRBV14	12	CASSQGRAEQYF	TGTGCCAGCAGCCAAGGGAGGGCCGAGCAGTACTTC
TRBD1	TRBJ2-5	-	TRBV10-3	15	CAIRPGQGNQETQYF	TGTGCCATCAGACCGGGACAGGGCAACCAAGAGACCCAGTACTTC
TRBD1	TRBJ2-4	-	TRBV25-1	16	CASSDGTGEWGDIQYF	TGTGCCAGCAGTGACGGGACAGGGGAATGGGGTGACATTCAGTACTTC
-	TRBJ2-7	-	TRBV6-1	14	CASSEGTRRHEQYF	TGTGCCAGCAGTGAAGGGACAAGGCGACACGAGCAGTACTTC
TRBD1	TRBJ1-2	-	TRBV5-6	14	CASSPYRQGYGYTF	TGTGCCAGCAGCCCATATAGACAGGGCTATGGCTACACCTTC
TRBD2	TRBJ2-3	-	TRBV7-8	15	CASSKGLGAANTQYF	TGTGCCAGCAGCAAGGGACTAGGGGCCGCAAATACGCAGTATTTT
-	TRBJ1-5	-	TRBV7-8	15	CASSLAGGQGQPQHF	TGTGCCAGCAGCTTAGCAGGGGGTCAGGGGCAGCCCCAGCATTTT
-	TRBJ2-7	-	TRBV5-1	16	CASSLGFGLRSYEQYF	TGCGCCAGCAGCTTGGGTTTTGGACTCCGCTCCTACGAGCAGTACTTC
-	TRBJ1-5	-	TRBV6-5	14	CASSTGGTDQPQHF	TGTGCCAGCAGTACGGGGGGTACGGATCAGCCCCAGCATTTT
TRBD1	TRBJ1-1	-	TRBV19	14	CASTPGQGVSEAFF	TGTGCCAGTACCCCGGGACAGGGGGTTTCTGAAGCTTTCTTT
TRBD1	TRBJ2-7	-	TRBV2	15	CASSEGDRLLYEQYF	TGTGCCAGCAGTGAAGGGGACAGGCTTTTATACGAGCAGTACTTC
TRBD2	TRBJ2-7	-	TRBV7-9	14	CASSLSGDSYEQYF	TGTGCCAGCAGCTTAAGCGGGGACTCCTACGAGCAGTACTTC
-	TRBJ1-2	-	TRBV2	15	CASSDIRGGNYGYTF	TGTGCCAGCAGTGACATAAGGGGCGGAAACTATGGCTACACCTTC
-	TRBJ2-2	once	TRBV5-1	15	CASSLPQIYTGELFF	TGCGCCAGCAGCTTGCCACAGATATACACCGGGGAGCTGTTTTTT
-	TRBJ2-5	-	TRBV28	17	CASSPIEGTLYQETQYF	TGTGCCAGCAGTCCAATAGAGGGGACACTGTACCAAGAGACCCAGTACTTC
TRBD1	TRBJ1-1	-	TRBV13	16	CASSLENAGGNTEAFF	TGTGCCAGCAGCTTAGAAAACGCAGGGGGGAACACTGAAGCTTTCTTT
TRBD1	TRBJ1-1	few	TRBV30	13	CAWETGISRKAFF	TGTGCCTGGGAGACAGGGATAAGTCGTAAAGCTTTCTTT